The 30 T cell receptor delta chains reported below all come from one sample, sequenced in a study of γδ T cells in repeated Plasmodium falciparum infection. Bulk repertoires came from Vgamma9/Vdelta2+ or Vdelta2-negative gammadelta T cells flow-sorted from PBMC. TCRdb re-analyzed the multiplex PCR reads via CATT. The data contain tens of thousands of delta-chain clones, about 1.9% of them seen just once; the ten biggest clones take up around 24%. Material for sequencing was gamma-delta T cells from blood. These receptors were obtained from a pool of human donors (malaria-infected and uninfected, not separated).

Worth noting for this clone: A far larger clone lies a single base away; this is likely a read error. The identical CDR3 is also encoded by other nucleotide sequences in the sample. Here the V gene is TRDV1, but the J gene went uncalled; TRDD3 is taken as the D call from the table, unchecked against the DNA. This CDR3 has 26 residues. The V gene's germline CDR1 is TSWWSYY and CDR2 QGS. DNA for the CDR3: TGTGCTCTTGGGGATCCCCCCATTTGGATTCCTATCCAATTGTACTGGGGGATCGAACACACCGATAAACTCATCTTC. This codes for CALGDPPIWIPIQLYWGIEHTDKLIF.

This clone was seen many times. This DNA's translation and the protein TCRdb lists, from a much larger clone, do not match at residue 15, likely due to a read error; the protein shown is translated from the DNA. J is TRDJ1 and V is TRDV3; 13 bases align to TRDD3. The J gene, absent from TCRdb, was called here by matching the DNA to germline. The CDR3 runs to 18 residues. Per the germline V gene, CDR1 is TVYSNPD and CDR2 is GDNSRS (reference sequence). The CDR3 DNA reads TGTGCCTTTGGAGGGCTTTACTGGGGGATACGAAAAACCGATGAACTCATCTTT. Its protein product is CAFGGLYWGIRKTDELIF.

This clone was found a few times. CDR3 residues: CALGERAPADPGDKAAYTDKLIF. CDR3 nucleotide sequence: TGTGCTCTTGGGGAACGGGCTCCAGCGGATCCGGGGGATAAAGCGGCTTACACCGATAAACTCATCTTT. The genes are TRDV1 and TRDJ1; 8 bases match TRDD3. TCRdb leaves out the J gene; it was filled in here by matching the DNA to germline. CDR1 is TSWWSYY and CDR2 is QGS in the germline V gene. Unmatched junction bases numbered 25, after V lost 1 base and J lost 0 bases. This CDR3 has 23 amino acids.

Within the sample, this clone is medium-sized (0.01 to 0.1%). Other nucleotide sequences from this sample produce the same CDR3. The chain links TRDV3 to TRDJ1; 13 nucleotides align to TRDD3. V lost 3 bases and J lost 0; bases outside the gene matches: 25. Germline V gene sequence: CDR1 TVYSNPD, CDR2 GDNSRS (reference sequence). The CDR3 runs 22 residues. CDR3 coding DNA: TGTGCCTTCCTCCTTCCTTCGTACTGGGGGATACGTTCACCTTATTACACCGATAAACTCATCTTT. Its translation: CAFLLPSYWGIRSPYYTDKLIF.

This clone was observed a handful of times. Since a much larger clone is just one base distant, this may be a read error. This sample includes further DNA sequences coding for the same CDR3. The chain combines TRDV1 with TRDJ1; 12 bases fit TRDD3. TCRdb gives no J gene; it was assigned here by matching the DNA to germline. This CDR3 region has 20 residues. CDR1 and CDR2 (germline): TSWWSYY, QGS. The CDR3 sequence is CALGEGLPYWGIPYTDKLIF. The CDR3 DNA reads as TGTGCTCTCGGGGAAGGTCTACCGTACTGGGGGATACCGTACACCGACAAACTCATCTTT.

This clone has more than one count but fewer than ten. This DNA's translation differs at residue 18 from TCRdb's protein, which comes from a much larger clone; a read error is likely, and the protein shown is translated from the DNA. Here the CDR3 reads CAYRSAFLSYWGTYTDKPIF. The CDR3, as DNA: TGTGCTTATAGGAGCGCATTCCTATCATACTGGGGGACGTACACCGATAAACCCATCTTT. The chain combines TRAV38-2/DV8 with TRDJ1, with TRDD3 matching 9 bases. This CDR3 has 20 amino acids. The germline CDR1 and CDR2 sequences are TSESDYY and QEAYKQQN.

With regard to this clone: For this DNA, TCRdb reports the protein of a much larger clone, which diverges at residue 6, most likely from a read error; the protein presented here is translated directly from the DNA. The chain has TRDV1 and TRDJ1, with 10 positions matching TRDD3. No J gene is reported in TCRdb; it was inferred here by comparing the DNA with germline. This CDR3 has 23 residues. J lost 1 base, V lost 5 bases, and 28 bases had no gene match. CDR1 TSWWSYY and CDR2 QGS come from the germline V gene. The CDR3 protein is CALGKSLRFLPTGGCGITDKLIF. Written as DNA, the CDR3 is TGTGCTCTTGGGAAGTCCCTCCGCTTCCTACCAACTGGGGGATGCGGGATCACCGATAAACTCATCTTT.

By sample fraction, this clone is medium-sized (0.01 to 0.1%). Other DNA sequences in this specimen translate into the identical CDR3. The chain employs TRDV2 and TRDJ3; weak D call: TRDD3 (5 bases). The germline CDR1 and CDR2 sequences are GEAIGNYY and EKD. The CDR3 is made up of 20 amino acids. V dropped 3 bases and J dropped 2 bases, with 22 bases sitting between them. The CDR3 DNA reads TGTGCCTGTGACTTCCGTGCTGGGAGATACTCCCCCTGGGACACCCGACAGATGTTTTTC. Encoded protein: CACDFRAGRYSPWDTRQMFF.

This clone appeared a few times. For this DNA, TCRdb reports the protein of a much larger clone, which diverges at residue 16, most likely from a read error; the protein presented here is translated directly from the DNA. A V gene of TRDV2 was called, but no J gene was assigned; TRDD3, as called in the table, went unchecked against the DNA. There are 17 residues in the CDR3. Germline CDR1 GEAIGNYY, CDR2 EKD. The DNA of the CDR3 is TGTGCCTGTGACGGGTACTGGGGAGCCTGGGACACCCGACAGATGATTTTC. This codes for CACDGYWGAWDTRQMIF.

This clone was picked up many times. A far larger clone is a single base away, which makes a read error likely. This sample also contains other DNA sequences that code for the same CDR3. The chain couples TRDV2 to TRDJ1, with 13 nucleotides matching TRDD3. TCRdb leaves out the J gene; it was filled in here by matching the DNA to germline. Germline assignment: CDR1 GEAIGNYY and CDR2 EKD. CDR3 size: 24 residues. After removal of 0 bases from V and 1 base from J, the junction contained 25 bases not matched to a gene. This CDR3 reads CACDTVVLGDTGVSPRASTDKLIF. The CDR3 DNA sequence: TGTGCCTGTGACACCGTTGTACTGGGGGATACGGGCGTCTCGCCTAGGGCATCCACCGATAAACTCATCTTT.

A word on this clone: The TCRdb record carries a much larger clone's protein, which differs from this DNA's translation at residue 16; a read error is the likely cause, and the protein listed here is the DNA translation. The genes are TRDV1 and TRDJ1; TRDD3 aligns across 11 bases. As TCRdb names no J gene, one was assigned here on the basis of a DNA match to germline. The CDR3 has 22 residues. After removal of 2 bases from V and 0 bases from J, the junction contained 20 bases not matched to a gene. CDR1 TSWWSYY and CDR2 QGS come from the germline V gene. CDR3 sequence: CALGETPPYWGISRRHTDKLIF. The CDR3 bases are TGTGCTCTTGGGGAAACTCCACCTTACTGGGGGATATCGAGGAGGCACACCGATAAACTCATCTTT.

This clone was observed at least ten times. This DNA's translation differs at residue 3 from TCRdb's protein, which comes from a much larger clone; a read error is likely, and the protein shown is translated from the DNA. The CDR3 region is CARQDLLGEKSTDKLIF. CDR3 nucleotides: TGTGCCCGTCAGGACTTACTGGGGGAGAAGTCGACCGATAAACTCATCTTT. The rearrangement uses TRDV2 and TRDJ1; 9 nucleotides line up with TRDD3. Germline CDR1 and CDR2: GEAIGNYY and EKD. The V gene end was trimmed by 9 bases and the J gene end by 2 bases; junction bases not matched to a gene: 18. This CDR3 spans 17 amino acids.

This clone has more than one count but fewer than ten. A read error is the likely source, as a far larger clone sits one nucleotide away. Other DNA sequences of this sample code for an identical CDR3. The rearrangement joins TRDV1 to TRDJ1, with 9 bases that match TRDD3. TCRdb lists no J gene, so it was determined here by aligning the DNA to germline. CDR1 and CDR2 (germline): TSWWSYY, QGS. V was clipped by 2 bases and J by 0 bases; unmatched bases: 22. The CDR3 covers 22 residues. The CDR3 bases are TGTGCTCTTGGGGAAAACCAATTTAAGTACTGGGGGACACCTCTGTACACCGATAAACTCATCTTT. Its protein is CALGENQFKYWGTPLYTDKLIF.

Details on this clone: The protein TCRdb gives is from a much larger clone and does not agree with this DNA's translation at residue 12, likely a read error; the protein shown here comes from the DNA. The chain employs TRDV3 and TRDJ1; 9 bases fit TRDD3. Germline matching of the DNA provided the J gene here, since TCRdb leaves it blank. With 1 base clipped from V and 2 bases from J, the junction kept 20 bases outside the gene matches. Germline V gene lookup returns CDR1 TVYSNPD and CDR2 GDNSRS (reference sequence). This CDR3 has 19 amino acids. The CDR3 here is CAFTPPANTGGGPTDKLIF. The CDR3 DNA is TGTGCCTTTACCCCACCCGCAAATACTGGGGGAGGCCCTACCGATAAACTCATCTTT.

Regarding this clone: The protein recorded in TCRdb matches a much larger clone and deviates from this DNA's translation at residue 24, suggesting a read error; the protein here is obtained by translating the DNA. This sequence joins TRDV1 and TRDJ1, with 10 bases aligning to TRDD3. The J gene, absent from TCRdb, was called here by matching the DNA to germline. This CDR3 has 28 amino acids. Germline loops: CDR1 TSWWSYY, CDR2 QGS. CDR3 sequence (DNA): TGTGCTCTTGGAGAAGGGTGGGTACGGATGGGCTACGGGAGGGAGCGATACTGGGGGATGCAATACACCGAGAAACTCATCTTT. As protein: CALGEGWVRMGYGRERYWGMQYTEKLIF.

Comment on this clone: This DNA translates differently at residue 11 from the TCRdb protein, which is that of a much larger clone; a read error is likely, and the protein shown is the DNA's own translation. The chain carries TRDV1 and TRDJ1, with D hard to call. There are 15 residues in the CDR3. Germline loops: CDR1 TSWWSYY, CDR2 QGS. CDR3 sequence (DNA): TGTGCTCTTGGGGAACTGATAACCGCCACCGCTAAACTCATCTTT. It encodes CALGELITATAKLIF.

This clone was observed at least ten times. A read error is the likely source, as a far larger clone sits one nucleotide away. Other DNA sequences of this sample code for an identical CDR3. The rearrangement uses TRDV3 and TRDJ1; a possible D gene is TRDD3 (6 bases). The CDR3 runs to 19 residues. V was clipped by 3 bases and J by 0 bases, with 29 bases between them. Germline CDR1 is TVYSNPD and CDR2 is GDNSRS (reference sequence). The CDR3 DNA follows: TGTGCCTTCGAACCTACTACGAATTGTGGGGGGTCCTACACCGATAAACTCATCTTT. This sequence encodes CAFEPTTNCGGSYTDKLIF.

Details on this clone: TCRdb lists the protein of a much larger clone for this DNA, which differs at residue 3, so this is likely a read error; the protein given here is translated from the DNA itself. The V segment is TRDV2, and no J call was made. The CDR3 runs 14 residues. Germline values: CDR1 GEAIGNYY, CDR2 EKD. The CDR3 sequence: CAYDQRLGIPGSIF. Here the CDR3 DNA reads TGTGCCTATGACCAAAGGCTGGGGATCCCAGGTTCCATCTTT.

This clone has a handful of counts. A far larger clone is off by one base, so a read error is likely. Other nucleotide sequences from this sample produce the same CDR3. The J gene is TRDJ1, the V gene TRDV1; 12 bases match TRDD3. Because TCRdb records no J gene, it was assigned here through a match of the DNA to germline. Germline CDR1 reads TSWWSYY; CDR2 reads QGS. Unmatched junction bases numbered 6, after V lost 0 bases and J lost 4 bases. This CDR3 comprises 17 residues. CDR3 sequence (DNA): TGTGCTCTTGGGGAACTCCGCTGGGGGATACGTTACGATAAACTCATCTTT. Translation gives CALGELRWGIRYDKLIF.

This clone has more than one count but fewer than ten. A far more abundant clone sits one base away, making this likely a read error. Other DNA sequences within the sample encode an identical CDR3. The V and J genes are TRDV1 and TRDJ1; the match to TRDD2 covers 9 bases. The J gene, absent from TCRdb, was called here by matching the DNA to germline. Germline CDR1 is TSWWSYY and CDR2 is QGS. The CDR3 is 23 amino acids. The V gene end was trimmed by 1 base and the J gene end by 0 bases; junction bases not matched to a gene: 24. DNA of the CDR3: TGTGCTCTTGGGGAACCCCATCACCTTCCTACAAGTACCGGTCGAAAATACACCGATAAACTCATCTTT. The encoded protein is CALGEPHHLPTSTGRKYTDKLIF.

This clone occurred a few times. The protein TCRdb gives is from a much larger clone and does not agree with this DNA's translation at residue 13, likely a read error; the protein shown here comes from the DNA. The chain employs TRDV1 and TRDJ1, with 7 bases aligning to TRDD3. No J gene is reported in TCRdb; it was inferred here by comparing the DNA with germline. This CDR3 has 20 residues. Looked up from germline, CDR1 is TSWWSYY and CDR2 is QGS. Trimming removed 5 bases from V and 2 bases from J; junction bases left unmatched: 23. CDR3 in amino acids: CALGRRGLRCGGRRTDKLIF. CDR3 DNA: TGTGCTCTTGGGAGAAGGGGCTTACGGTGTGGGGGAAGACGTACCGATAAACTCATCTTT.

At least ten counts were recorded for this clone. A far larger clone is a single base away, which makes a read error likely. The same CDR3 also results from other DNA sequences found in this sample. The DNA of the CDR3 is TGTGCCTTTAAGGACTACGTTGGGGGTTACCGAGACACCGATAAGCTCATCTTT. Amino acids: CAFKDYVGGYRDTDKLIF. No J gene call was made, and the V gene is TRDV3; the DNA was not used to check the table's D call, TRDD3. The CDR3 runs to 18 residues. The V gene's germline CDR1 is TVYSNPD and CDR2 GDNSRS (reference sequence).

The table lists this clone with many counts. For this DNA, TCRdb reports the protein of a much larger clone, which diverges at residue 6, most likely from a read error; the protein presented here is translated directly from the DNA. This CDR3 reads CAQRLGTGGPYTDKLIF. CDR3 DNA sequence: TGTGCTCAAAGGTTAGGGACTGGGGGACCCTACACCGATAAACTCATCTTT. The chain has TRDV3 and TRDJ1; 9 bases are shared with TRDD3. Germline V gene data show CDR1 as TVYSNPD and CDR2 as GDNSRS (reference sequence). This CDR3 is built from 17 residues.

In the case of this clone: This likely came from a read error, as a far larger clone is one base away. The identical CDR3 is also encoded by other nucleotide sequences in the sample. No call exists for the J gene, whereas the V gene is TRDV1. Germline V gene data show CDR1 as TSWWSYY and CDR2 as QGS. The CDR3 length is 9 residues. The CDR3 loop is CALGEPQFF. CDR3 DNA sequence: TGCGCTCTTGGGGAACCACAGTTTTTC.

This clone was counted once. The junction departs from germline at one end; a sequencing error may be responsible. The chain is built from TRAV38-2/DV8 and TRDJ1; 10 nucleotides agree with TRDD3. TCRdb is silent on the J gene; assignment here came from matching the DNA to germline. This CDR3 has 20 residues. Per germline, CDR1 TSESDYY and CDR2 QEAYKQQN. The CDR3 loop is CAYIGSGSLLGDLYTDKLIF. The DNA of the CDR3 is TGCGCTTATATAGGTAGCGGGAGCCTACTGGGGGATCTCTACACCGATAAACTCATCTTT.

There are a few counts of this clone. Translating this DNA gives a protein that differs at residue 10 from the TCRdb one, which belongs to a much larger clone; a read error is likely, and the protein shown is this translation. The CDR3 loop reads CALGELSYFRRSPYTGGYAADKLIF. As DNA, the CDR3 is TGTGCTCTTGGGGAACTAAGCTACTTTCGGCGGTCTCCATATACTGGGGGATACGCGGCCGATAAACTCATCTTT. The chain has TRDV1 and TRDJ1, with 13 bases fitting TRDD3. The J gene comes from matching the DNA to germline here; TCRdb lacks it. V shed 0 bases and J 3 bases; nucleotides not matched to a gene: 28. This CDR3 is 25 amino acids long. CDR1 is TSWWSYY and CDR2 is QGS in the germline V gene.

This clone was seen a few times. TCRdb pairs this DNA with a much larger clone's protein that differs at residue 4, likely a read error; the protein shown was translated from the DNA. V and J are TRDV1 and TRDJ1, with 11 bases fitting TRDD3. Germline V lookup: CDR1 TSWWSYY, CDR2 QGS. With 9 bases clipped from V and 0 bases from J, the junction kept 27 bases outside the gene matches. The length of the CDR3 is 22 residues. CDR3 nucleotide sequence: TGTGCTCTCAATAAGTACCGCAACTGGGGGATAACTTTGGGATTGTACACCGATAAACTCATCTTT. Protein: CALNKYRNWGITLGLYTDKLIF.

Concerning this clone itself: This is likely an artifact of a read error, given a far larger clone one base away. Other DNA sequences within the sample encode an identical CDR3. V and J are TRDV1 and TRDJ1; D might be TRDD2 (7 bases). Because TCRdb records no J gene, it was assigned here through a match of the DNA to germline. V lost 3 bases to trimming and J lost 0 bases, with 29 bases between them. CDR1 and CDR2 (germline): TSWWSYY, QGS. This CDR3 has 21 residues. CDR3 protein: CALGELTFLRGGGPYTDKLIF. CDR3 DNA sequence: TGTGCTCTTGGGGAGCTTACCTTCCTCCGAGGTGGGGGCCCGTACACCGATAAACTCATCTTT.

Concerning this clone itself: This DNA translates differently at residue 13 from the TCRdb protein, which is that of a much larger clone; a read error is likely, and the protein shown is the DNA's own translation. The V gene is TRAV38-2/DV8, the J gene TRDJ1; possibly TRDD3 for D (5 bases). No J segment appears in TCRdb, so it was assigned here by matching the sequence to germline. Germline CDR1 TSESDYY, CDR2 QEAYKQQN. V lost 0 bases and J lost 5, with 29 bases in between. The CDR3 extends over 20 amino acids. As DNA, the CDR3 is TGTGCTTATAGGAGCGGCACTGCTTTCCGAGTCGGGGAACGCAGGGATAAACTCATCTTT. It translates to CAYRSGTAFRVGERRDKLIF.

This clone turned up a few times. A read error likely explains why the TCRdb protein, taken from a much larger clone, differs from this DNA's translation at residue 5; the protein shown is translated from the DNA. The rearrangement uses TRDV1 and TRDJ1; 9 positions agree with TRDD3. Germline V gene lookup returns CDR1 TSWWSYY and CDR2 QGS. The CDR3 has 24 residues. V was clipped by 4 bases and J by 3 bases; unmatched bases: 33. CDR3 DNA sequence: TGTGCTCTTGGGGGACGGCTCATCCTACTTAACCAAGTAGCTGGGGGATTTAGGGCCGATAAACTCATCTTT. Amino acid sequence: CALGGRLILLNQVAGGFRADKLIF.